A single sample gave rise to the 14 T cell receptor beta chains below, sequenced in a study of control samples from healthy donors and cancer patients. Sequenced by immunoSEQ multiplex PCR; TCRdb stores in-frame clones only, minus some. Seen here are 90,000 to 150,000 clones, around 88% observed once, and the top ten hold around 3.4%. Sequencing was performed on blood. All receptors derive from a man aged 35-49 years in good health.

The chain is built from TRBV5-1 and TRBJ1-1; D not certain. This CDR3 is 13 amino acids long. The V and J ends lost 3 bases and 3 bases respectively, with 9 bases between them. Germline V gene lookup returns CDR1 SGHRS and CDR2 YFSETQ. The CDR3 spells CASSSNGDTEAFF. CDR3 bases: TGCGCCAGCAGCTCCAATGGGGACACTGAAGCTTTCTTT. The full variable domain, rest sourced from reference TRBV5-1 and TRBJ1-1, is KAGVTQTPRYLIKTRGQQVTLSCSPISGHRSVSWYQQTPGQGLQFLFEYFSETQRNKGNFPGRFSGRQFSNSRSEMNVSTLELGDSALYLCASSSNGDTEAFFGQGTRLTVV.

This sequence joins TRBV18 and TRBJ1-1; 9 nucleotides align to TRBD1. The CDR3 consists of 15 residues. The junction had 6 bases not matched to a gene; V was cut back by 5 bases and J by 2 bases. CDR1 and CDR2 from the germline V gene are KGHSH and LQKENI. CDR3 coding DNA: TGTGCCAGCTCAAGGACAGGGGATCGCAACACTGAAGCTTTCTTT. It codes for CASSRTGDRNTEAFF. Filled out from reference TRBV18 and TRBJ1-1, the complete variable domain reads NAGVMQNPRHLVRRRGQEARLRCSPMKGHSHVYWYRQLPEEGLKFMVYLQKENIIDESGMPKERFSAEFPKEGPSILRIQQVVRGDSAAYFCASSRTGDRNTEAFFGQGTRLTVV.

V usage is TRBV7-2 and J usage is TRBJ1-6; D is perhaps TRBD1 (5 bases). This CDR3 spans 17 amino acids. Per germline, CDR1 SGHTA and CDR2 FQGNSA. V lost 4 bases, J lost 5 bases, and 18 bases lay in between. The CDR3, as DNA: TGTGCCAGCAGCTACCCGCCCGGGACGGGGAATAATTCACCCCTCCACTTT. Protein product: CASSYPPGTGNNSPLHF.

The chain links TRBV20-1 to TRBJ1-1, with a weak D call TRBD1 (5 bases). CDR1 is DFQATT, CDR2 SNEGSKA, per germline (reference sequence). V was clipped by 3 bases and J by 8 bases, with 10 bases between them. CDR3 size: 11 residues. In DNA, the CDR3 is TGCAGTGCTAGGGGTGACAGAGAAGCTTTCTTT. The encoded protein is CSARGDREAFF.

This sequence joins TRBV3-1 (or the pseudogene TRBV3-2) and TRBJ2-7, with 7 nucleotides matching TRBD1. Germline lookup yields CDR1 LGHDT and CDR2 YNNKEL (reference sequence). This CDR3 region has 11 residues. V lost 1 base to trimming and J lost 9 bases; unmatched junction nucleotides: 0. The CDR3 loop reads CASSQGTGQYF. In DNA, the CDR3 is TGTGCCAGCAGCCAAGGGACAGGGCAGTACTTC.

This clone was detected only once. This specimen includes other DNA sequences encoding the same CDR3. The genes are TRBV19 and TRBJ1-1, with a weak D call TRBD1 (5 bases). The V and J ends lost 6 bases and 1 base respectively, with 9 bases between them. CDR1 and CDR2 (germline): LNHDA, SQIVND (reference sequence). This CDR3 is 13 amino acids long. This chain's CDR3 is CASSTGANTEAFF. The CDR3 bases are TGTGCCAGTAGCACTGGGGCGAACACTGAAGCTTTCTTT.

The V call is TRBV7-2, the J call TRBJ2-5; the D gene is possibly TRBD2 (5 bases). Trimming shortened V by 5 bases and J by 0 bases, and 10 bases separated the two germline ends. The CDR3 sequence is 14 residues long. In germline, CDR1 is SGHTA, CDR2 FQGNSA. The CDR3: CASSPRRYQETQYF. CDR3 in DNA: TGTGCCAGCAGCCCCAGGAGGTACCAAGAGACCCAGTACTTC.

The chain employs TRBV6-4 and TRBJ1-6; 8 nucleotides line up with TRBD1. CDR1 is MRHNA, CDR2 SNTAGT, per germline. The CDR3 loop spans 15 amino acids. The V segment lost 2 bases and the J segment 6 bases; nucleotides outside the gene matches: 3. The CDR3 nucleotides read TGTGCCAGCAGTGACGCAGGACAGGGTAATTCACCCCTCCACTTT. Amino acids: CASSDAGQGNSPLHF.

The V gene is TRBV7-8, the J gene TRBJ1-1, with 9 nucleotides matching TRBD1. Trimming took 1 base from V and 7 from J; bases not matched to a gene: 10. Germline CDR1 SGHVS, CDR2 FQNEAQ. There are 16 residues in the CDR3. CDR3 amino acids: CASSLGDRDRVNEAFF. The CDR3 DNA reads TGTGCCAGCAGCTTAGGCGACCGGGACAGGGTAAATGAAGCTTTCTTT.

The genes are TRBV6-1 and TRBJ1-2; the D gene is possibly TRBD1 (5 bases). Trimming left V 1 base short and J 4 bases short, with 10 bases between. There are 14 residues in the CDR3. Germline V CDR1 and CDR2: MNHNS, SASEGT. The CDR3 region is CASSEGQNSYGYTF. The DNA of the CDR3 is TGTGCCAGCAGTGAAGGACAGAATTCCTATGGCTACACCTTC.

This clone was counted between two and nine times. This chain uses TRBV5-5 with TRBJ1-2; TRBD1 aligns across 11 bases. The CDR3 loop spans 16 amino acids. J gave up 3 bases and V 4 bases, and 8 bases lay outside the gene matches. Germline CDR1 reads SGHKS; CDR2 reads YYEKEE (reference sequence). The CDR3 region is CASSPFPGQGDYGYTF. The CDR3 DNA sequence: TGTGCCAGCAGCCCCTTCCCGGGACAGGGGGACTATGGCTACACCTTC.

V and J are TRBV6-5 and TRBJ1-1, with D unresolved. Germline V gene lookup returns CDR1 MNHEY and CDR2 SVGAGI. CDR3 length: 15 amino acids. V was trimmed by 6 bases and J by 6 bases, leaving 20 bases between them. The CDR3 DNA is TGTGCCAGCAGGACACGCCGTGGGCGCAGGTCTGAAGCTTTCTTT. It specifies CASRTRRGRRSEAFF.

This chain joins TRBV7-9 and TRBJ1-1, with a weak D call TRBD1 (5 bases). V lost 1 base and J lost 8, with 17 bases in between. Germline V CDR1 and CDR2: SEHNR, FQNEAQ (reference sequence). The CDR3 is 15 amino acids. In DNA form, the CDR3 reads TGTGCCAGCAGCTTAGAGGGGACGGGCAAGGCGGAAGCTTTCTTT. Its protein product is CASSLEGTGKAEAFF.

Only one count was recorded for this clone. The chain carries TRBV7-8 and TRBJ1-1, with D unclear. The CDR3 sequence is 12 residues long. The germline V and J ends were trimmed by 5 bases and 2 bases, with 6 bases remaining between them. Germline V gene data show CDR1 as SGHVS and CDR2 as FQNEAQ. CDR3 loop: CASSVRNTEAFF. As DNA, the CDR3 is TGTGCCAGCAGCGTCAGAAACACTGAAGCTTTCTTT.